This T cell receptor beta chain was documented in a study of OX40 agonist ivuxolimab in advanced cancers. Study as a whole: Patients received intravenous ivuxolimab every 2 weeks at 0.01 to 10 mg/kg.

CDR3 length equals 15 residues. Germline V gene sequence: CDR1 SGHTA, CDR2 FQGTGA. V was pared by 2 bases and J by 1 base, with 12 bases between. Profiled with immunoSEQ multiplex PCR; TCRdb holds only in-frame clones, not every one. The sample lists some 81,000 clones; around 86% were seen once. The sequence was obtained from an adult with an advanced solid tumor such as melanoma, head and neck, liver or kidney cancer. The rearrangement links TRBV7-3 to TRBJ2-7, with D maybe TRBD1 (5 bases). Sample: CD4+ or CD8+ T cells sorted from blood, taken in a trial of the OX40 agonist ivuxolimab. In DNA form, the CDR3 reads TGTGCCAGCAGCTTACAGGGCGGAGTATCCTACGAGCAGTACTTC. It is translated as CASSLQGGVSYEQYF.